These 7 T cell receptor beta chains were sequenced from one sample in a study of post-analysis software for immune sequencing data. Antigens for these TCRs are unknown. Unique molecular identifiers were present in the TCR beta cDNA libraries. One entry per CDR3 protein, called by TCRdb with MiXCR from the PCR reads. The profile shows around 190,000 distinct CDR3 sequences, about 30% of them singletons. Study-wide results and caveats: TRBV5-6, TRBV5-1 and TRBV20-1 belonged to a set of roughly 5 TRBV segments that were more frequent in patients than controls.

Sequences were obtained from blood. The origin of the receptors is a girl under 18 with multiple sclerosis.

Regarding this clonotype: A much larger clonotype is one base distant, so this may be a read error. The chain carries TRBV20-1 and TRBJ2-1; the D is unclear. Trimming stripped 6 bases from V and 10 bases from J, with 19 bases between. CDR3 length: 13 amino acids. Germline CDR1 and CDR2: DFQATT and SNEGSKA (reference sequence). Here the CDR3 reads CSASWQKPYEQFF. As DNA, the CDR3 is TGCAGTGCCAGCTGGCAGAAGCCCTACGAGCAGTTCTTC.

The sample holds many counts of this clonotype. Here the CDR3 reads CSAETLRVKFYEQYF. CDR3 coding DNA: TGCAGTGCCGAAACCCTCCGGGTCAAATTTTACGAGCAGTACTTC. The chain combines TRBV20-1 with TRBJ2-7; D gene uncertain. The V end was cut by 6 bases, the J end by 4 bases, with 22 bases between. The CDR3 is 15 amino acids. Germline V gene data show CDR1 as DFQATT and CDR2 as SNEGSKA (reference sequence).

A word on this clonotype: An end of the junction does not agree with germline; a read error may underlie this. DNA of the CDR3: TGCGCCAACAGCCTCGACAATGAGCAGTTCTTC. It is translated as CANSLDNEQFF. The V call is TRBV5-1, the J call TRBJ2-1, with D uncertain. CDR3 length equals 11 residues. The germline V gene has CDR1 SGHRS and CDR2 YFSETQ.

This rearrangement joins TRBV20-1 to TRBJ1-5, with a weak D call TRBD1 (6 bases). The CDR3 sequence is 17 residues long. Germline assignment: CDR1 DFQATT and CDR2 SNEGSKA (reference sequence). Trimming stripped 2 bases from V and 2 bases from J, with 19 bases between. The CDR3 region is CSARPAQGSGGNQPQHF. CDR3 nucleotides: TGCAGTGCTAGACCCGCGCAGGGGTCGGGAGGCAATCAGCCCCAGCATTTT.

This clonotype was observed a handful of times. This chain joins TRBV28 and TRBJ1-4; TRBD1 matches 7 bases. Germline values: CDR1 MDHEN, CDR2 SYDVKM. The CDR3 runs 15 residues. V gave up 3 bases and J gave up 8 bases; unmatched junction bases: 9. The chain's CDR3 is CASSFGGTEHEKLFF. CDR3 coding DNA: TGTGCCAGCAGTTTTGGAGGGACAGAGCACGAAAAACTGTTTTTT.

The chain employs TRBV4-2 and TRBJ2-1; 12 nucleotides match TRBD2. CDR1 LGHNA and CDR2 YNFKEQ come from the germline V gene. Trimming at V came to 4 bases and at J to 1 base, leaving 2 bases not matched to a gene. The CDR3 is made up of 16 amino acids. DNA of the CDR3: TGTGCCAGCAGCCGAGGGACTAGCGGGTCCTACAATGAGCAGTTCTTC. Translating gives CASSRGTSGSYNEQFF.

V is TRBV3-1 and J is TRBJ2-1; perhaps TRBD2 as D (6 bases). Trimming shortened V by 1 base and J by 5 bases, and 12 bases separated the two germline ends. This CDR3 has 15 residues. Germline CDR1 LGHDT, CDR2 YNNKEL (reference sequence). CDR3 sequence reads: CASSQVIAANNEQFF. The CDR3 DNA sequence: TGTGCCAGCAGCCAAGTTATAGCGGCCAACAATGAGCAGTTCTTC.